Shown below are 5 T cell receptor beta chains from a single sample sequenced in a study of blood T cell repertoires in COVID-19. This table comes from immunoSEQ multiplex PCR, and its TCRdb copy is limited to in-frame clones, with some not included. In the table there are roughly 300,000 clones, approximately 88% of which are singletons. Input material: peripheral blood. These receptors originate from a young man with active or convalescent COVID-19.

Turning to this clone: The junction does not match germline at one end; this may be a read error. The chain is built from TRBV7-9 and TRBJ1-6; 7 bases map to TRBD1. This CDR3 region has 15 residues. The germline V gene encodes CDR1 SEHNR and CDR2 FQNEAQ (reference sequence). CDR3 DNA: TGTGCCAGCAGCCTAGCCGGGACAGACATTTCACCCCTCCACTTT. It yields the protein CASSLAGTDISPLHF.

The chain recombines TRBV7-8 with TRBJ1-5; D is possibly TRBD1 (6 bases). Germline loops: CDR1 SGHVS, CDR2 FQNEAQ. This CDR3 has 16 residues. V was trimmed by 5 bases and J by 0 bases, leaving 14 bases between them. CDR3: CASSTQGPYSNQPQHF. The CDR3 bases are TGTGCCAGCAGCACACAGGGACCTTATAGCAATCAGCCCCAGCATTTT.

This sequence joins TRBV11-3 and TRBJ2-2; TRBD1 agrees at 8 bases. The CDR3 extends over 17 amino acids. Per the germline V gene, CDR1 is SGHNT and CDR2 is YENEEA. Losses at the gene ends were 5 bases for V and 2 bases for J; bases not matched to a gene: 10. The CDR3 DNA follows: TGTGCCAGCAGCCCAAGCCCGACAGGGGATAACACCGGGGAGCTGTTTTTT. Its protein is CASSPSPTGDNTGELFF.

The J gene is TRBJ2-7, the V gene TRBV4-1; 9 positions match TRBD1. The germline CDR1 and CDR2 sequences are MGHRA and YSYEKL. With 3 bases clipped from V and 0 bases from J, the junction kept 18 bases outside the gene matches. The CDR3 runs to 20 residues. In DNA form, the CDR3 reads TGCGCCAGCAGCCAGCCCCGGGACAGGGCAATGAGCGACCCCTCCTACGAGCAGTACTTC. The encoded protein is CASSQPRDRAMSDPSYEQYF.

This chain joins TRBV2 and TRBJ2-7, with 7 bases identical to TRBD1. The CDR3 runs to 12 residues. Trimming at V came to 11 bases and at J to 2 bases, leaving 6 bases not matched to a gene. The germline V gene encodes CDR1 SNHLY and CDR2 FYNNEI. CDR3 sequence: CAGGQLPYEQYF. DNA for the CDR3: TGTGCCGGGGGACAGTTACCCTACGAGCAGTACTTC.